This T cell receptor beta chain originates from a study of T-cell reconstitution after alpha-beta-depleted transplantation in children (dated by TCRdb to the mid-2010s). Concerning the study at large: Using TCR repertoire profiling, the study quantitatively followed how T-cell immune reconstitution unfolded in children after TCRalphabeta/CD19-depleted allogeneic hematopoietic cell transplantation.

What the authors observed across the whole study: About two months after transplant, the apparently early recovery of alphabetaT-cell counts reportedly depended on just several hundred clones that had expanded rapidly and came from non-depleted graft cells. Over the following months the frequencies of hyperexpanded clones went down, and after one year T-cell counts and TCRbeta diversity were mostly credited to newly produced T cells. In some patients, the high TCRbeta diversity seen at day 60 was put down to recipient T cells and intrathymic progenitors that had survived conditioning.

Libraries came from PCR. Sequenced using an Illumina HiSeq 2500. TCR library preparation used molecular barcoding, with unique molecular identifiers applied to normalize quantification of the TCRbeta repertoire. Using fastp at Q25 and MiXCR, TCRdb reprocessed the public reads and kept productive beta chains. Rows merge per CDR3 protein into single entries with the most common DNA and genes. For this sample the table gives about 310,000 distinct CDR3 sequences, of which more than 20% were detected only once. Approximately 9.9% of the sample rests with the top ten. Including the terminal cysteine and phenylalanine, the CDR3 comprises 16 residues. Only CDR3 DNA remains: 48 bases, in frame from the first base. The V and J ends are trimmed by 5 bases and 0 bases, leaving 15 bases between them. CDR1 and CDR2, per the germline V gene, are SGHDN and FVKESK. In the paper's terms, the treatment or condition label means: allogeneic hematopoietic cell transplantation with graft depleted of TCRalphabeta T cells and CD19 B cells. The transplant recipients were children given TCRalphabeta/CD19-depleted allogeneic hematopoietic cell grafts.

This clonotype was detected a few times. Which antigen it targets is not known. Base qualities are not provided; no much larger clone lies one nucleotide away. The rearrangement combines TRBV14 with TRBJ2-3; a confident D gene designation cannot be given. The receptor comes from a male patient between 5 and 17 years old who had a stem cell transplant for acute lymphoblastic leukemia, so the T cells may come from the graft donor. The sample consisted of PBMCs, mostly from graft donor cells, taken 180 days after TCRalphabeta/CD19-depleted stem cell transplant. Here is the DNA: TGTGCCAGCAGCAACTGGGCATCTTCTAGCACAGATACGCAGTATTTT. This translates into CASSNWASSSTDTQYF.